This T cell receptor (beta chain) emerged from a study of response to subunit inactivated influenza vaccine. The CDR3 contains 16 residues. Germline lookup yields CDR1 MNHNS and CDR2 SASEGT. The V and J ends lost 4 bases and 0 bases respectively, with 13 bases between them. This clonotype was observed a few times. Its antigen is not known. The study, taken as a whole, reports: The authors put forward the suggestion that each seasonal influenza vaccination may bring in only a limited number of new T cells.

MiXCR, run by TCRdb on the RT-PCR reads, gives a single entry per CDR3 protein. The sample consists of over 450,000 distinct CDR3 sequences, 10% to 15% of them appearing once. This TCR was sampled from a man between 45 and 60 years old who received an inactivated influenza vaccine. Sequenced here: PBMCs from blood, sampled around seven weeks after vaccination. The V and J genes are TRBV6-1 and TRBJ1-3; D not resolved. DNA for the CDR3: TGTGCCAGCAGTGTCGCCCGGGTTCACTCTGGAAACACCATATATTTT. This sequence encodes CASSVARVHSGNTIYF.